This T cell receptor beta chain is from a study of blood T cells in healthy people across ages. Using a J-beta primer mix together with a sample-barcoded 5' primer, a second PCR was run for roughly 6 to 11 cycles. TCRdb used MiXCR to reprocess the 5' RACE reads, holding one entry per CDR3 protein. The top ten hold 11% of the sample, which has some 1.6 million distinct CDR3 sequences, about 35% seen once. The germline gives CDR1 SQVTM, CDR2 ANQGSEA. Trimming cost V 6 bases and J 10 bases, with 18 bases left between them. CDR3 length: 13 amino acids. The rearrangement uses TRBV29-1 and TRBJ1-4; a weak D match, TRBD1 (6 bases). The source material was blood. This TCR derives from a woman aged 30 to 39 in good health. The CDR3 sequence is CSVERRGARKLFF. For the CDR3, the DNA is TGCAGCGTCGAGAGACGGGGGGCGAGAAAACTGTTTTTT.